One sample yielded the 18 T cell receptor beta chains listed below, sequenced in a study of T cell repertoires in cytomegalovirus infection. TCRdb reprocessed the reads with MiXCR, giving one entry per CDR3 protein. The sample includes some 46,000 distinct CDR3 sequences, roughly 18% seen only once; the top ten take 50% to 65%. Their antigens are not known. The sequenced sample was CD8+ T cells from cultured PBMCs, obtained from culture after CMV antigen stimulation. The receptors originated from a human donor in good health (CMV status not recorded). Some clones in this sample may be carry-over from other donors' samples.

In this sample, this clonotype turned up a few times. This chain connects TRBV19 to TRBJ2-1; 13 bases agree with TRBD2. Germline V CDR1 and CDR2: LNHDA, SQIVND (reference sequence). Trimming at V came to 5 bases and at J to 7 bases, leaving 5 bases not matched to a gene. The CDR3 has 15 residues. CDR3 in amino acids: CASSRLAGGGNEQFF. The CDR3 DNA follows: TGTGCCAGTAGTCGACTAGCGGGAGGTGGTAATGAGCAGTTCTTC.

This clonotype appeared many times. The gene calls are TRBV7-9 and TRBJ2-4; TRBD2 is a possible D gene (5 bases). The CDR3 sequence is 16 residues long. CDR1 SEHNR and CDR2 FQNEAQ come from the germline V gene (reference sequence). Trimming removed 0 bases from V and 0 bases from J, with 9 bases in between. CDR3 nucleotides: TGTGCCAGCAGCTTAGCTCGGGGATTAGCCAAAAACATTCAGTACTTC. It encodes CASSLARGLAKNIQYF.

The CDR3 is CASSDGQGTDTQYF. The CDR3 DNA is TGTGCCAGCAGCGATGGACAGGGCACAGATACGCAGTATTTT. This chain uses TRBV9 with TRBJ2-3; 7 nucleotides line up with TRBD1. Trimming at V came to 3 bases and at J to 1 base, leaving 2 bases not matched to a gene. The CDR3 loop spans 14 amino acids. Germline CDR1 and CDR2: SGDLS and YYNGEE. Based on the CDR3 plus reference TRBV9 and TRBJ2-3, the full variable domain is DSGVTQTPKHLITATGQRVTLRCSPRSGDLSVYWYQQSLDQGLQFLIQYYNGEERAKGNILERFSAQQFPDLHSELNLSSLELGDSALYFCASSDGQGTDTQYFGPGTRLTVL.

This clonotype was observed a few times. The chain is built from TRBV11-2 and TRBJ2-3; 9 bases fit TRBD2. CDR1 and CDR2 (germline): SGHAT, FQNNGV. This CDR3 is 15 amino acids long. The junction had 4 bases not matched to a gene; V was cut back by 6 bases and J by 0 bases. The CDR3 nucleotides are TGTGCCAGCAGTCGTAGCGGGGGAAGCACAGATACGCAGTATTTT. It encodes CASSRSGGSTDTQYF.

Regarding this clonotype: Relative to the germline gene, one junction end is altered; a read error may explain this. The chain employs TRBV27 and TRBJ2-3; D remains unclear. The CDR3 sequence is 13 residues long. CDR1 and CDR2 from the germline V gene are MNHEY and SMNVEV (reference sequence). CDR3 sequence reads: CVSSLRSTDTQYF. The CDR3, as DNA: TGTGTCAGCAGTTTAAGATCCACAGATACGCAGTATTTT.

Only a few counts were recorded for this clonotype. This sequence joins TRBV12-3 or TRBV12-4 and TRBJ1-2; D gene uncertain. V was trimmed by 5 bases and J by 1 base, leaving 11 bases between them. The CDR3 covers 14 residues. CDR3 sequence: CASSRTVDNYGYTF. Here the CDR3 DNA reads TGTGCCAGCAGTCGGACGGTGGATAACTATGGCTACACCTTC.

In this sample, this clonotype turned up a few times. The J gene is TRBJ2-1, the V gene TRBV20-1; 8 bases are a match to TRBD2. V gave up 7 bases and J gave up 4 bases; unmatched junction bases: 6. Germline loops: CDR1 DFQATT, CDR2 SNEGSKA (reference sequence). The CDR3 spans 13 residues. For the CDR3, the DNA is TGCAGTGTGGATAGCGGGGATTACAATGAGCAGTTCTTC. Its protein is CSVDSGDYNEQFF.

This chain links TRBV19 with TRBJ2-7, with a tentative D call TRBD1 (6 bases). This CDR3 is 14 amino acids long. CDR1 LNHDA and CDR2 SQIVND come from the germline V gene (reference sequence). V lost 5 bases, J lost 0 bases, and 11 bases lay in between. The CDR3 coding sequence is TGTGCCAGTAGTTGGACAGCGAACTCCTACGAGCAGTACTTC. It encodes CASSWTANSYEQYF.

This clonotype showed up many times. This chain uses TRBV20-1 with TRBJ1-1, with 7 positions matching TRBD1. The trim removed 1 base at V and 5 bases at J, leaving 7 bases unmatched. The length of the CDR3 is 14 residues. Germline V gene sequence: CDR1 DFQATT, CDR2 SNEGSKA (reference sequence). CDR3 bases: TGCAGTGCTAGAGTTAGCAGGGGGGGGACTGAAGCTTTCTTT. Translating gives CSARVSRGGTEAFF.

The chain has TRBV12-3 or TRBV12-4 and TRBJ2-2; D is ambiguous. The CDR3 is 13 amino acids. V lost 7 bases to trimming and J lost 5 bases, with 11 bases between them. CDR3 sequence reads: CASTPLGTGELFF. The DNA for the CDR3 is TGTGCCAGCACCCCTCTTGGGACCGGGGAGCTGTTTTTT.

This clonotype was found a few times. The J gene is TRBJ1-3, the V gene TRBV29-1; the D is unclear. In germline, CDR1 is SQVTM, CDR2 ANQGSEA. V lost 2 bases, J lost 0 bases, and 8 bases lay in between. The CDR3 is 14 amino acids. CDR3 bases: TGCAGCGTTGAACTCCAGCACTCTGGAAACACCATATATTTT. Its protein product is CSVELQHSGNTIYF.

The chain has TRBV10-3 and TRBJ2-7; TRBD1 agrees at 9 bases. The V and J ends lost 10 bases and 6 bases, in that order; junction bases with no gene match: 7. The CDR3 has 12 amino acids. Germline CDR1 ENHRY, CDR2 SYGVKD. The CDR3 nucleotides are TGTGCCACCAGACAGGGGGAGCTCGAGCAGTACTTC. This gives the protein CATRQGELEQYF.

This clonotype was detected ten times or more. The chain uses TRBV12-3 or TRBV12-4 and TRBJ1-5; no firm D call. V lost 5 bases and J 2 bases, leaving 4 bases between the germline ends. The CDR3 spans 12 residues. For the CDR3, the DNA is TGTGCCAGCAGTAGAGGCAATCAGCCCCAGCATTTT. Protein product: CASSRGNQPQHF.

The table lists this clonotype with many counts. The chain joins TRBV7-8 to TRBJ2-2, with TRBD2 identical over 7 bases. Per the germline V gene, CDR1 is SGHVS and CDR2 is FQNEAQ. With V trimmed by 1 base and J by 4 bases, 6 bases remained unmatched. CDR3 length: 16 amino acids. CDR3 sequence reads: CASSLDGRVRTGELFF. The CDR3 DNA follows: TGTGCCAGCAGCTTAGATGGGAGGGTCCGCACCGGGGAGCTGTTTTTT.

Ten or more counts support this clonotype. The chain joins TRBV12-3 or TRBV12-4 to TRBJ2-1; 11 bases are shared with TRBD2. Unmatched junction bases numbered 10, after V lost 6 bases and J lost 0 bases. The CDR3 runs to 18 residues. The CDR3 protein is CASRTLAGVTRSYNEQFF. The CDR3 nucleotides are TGTGCCAGCAGGACACTAGCGGGAGTCACCCGCTCCTACAATGAGCAGTTCTTC.

The chain carries TRBV5-4 and TRBJ1-5; TRBD1 is a possible D gene (5 bases). CDR3 length equals 14 residues. CDR1 and CDR2 (germline): SGHNT, YYREEE (reference sequence). The V and J ends lost 4 bases and 4 bases respectively, with 12 bases between them. The CDR3 DNA reads TGTGCCAGCAGCGCCGGGACGGTTAATCAGCCCCAGCATTTT. Its translation: CASSAGTVNQPQHF. The whole variable domain, remainder taken from reference TRBV5-4 and TRBJ1-5, is ETGVTQSPTHLIKTRGQQVTLRCSSQSGHNTVSWYQQALGQGPQFIFQYYREEENGRGNFPPRFSGLQFPNYSSELNVNALELDDSALYLCASSAGTVNQPQHFGDGTRLSIL.

This clonotype was seen more than once but under ten times. Germline is not matched at one junction end, which may reflect a read error. The chain uses TRBV12-3 or TRBV12-4 and TRBJ1-5, with 7 bases that match TRBD1. This CDR3 has 14 residues. The CDR3 region has the DNA TGTGCCAGCAATTTACAGGGGAGATTTCAGCCCCAGCATTTT. Protein: CASNLQGRFQPQHF.

This clonotype was counted only a few times. The chain couples TRBV9 to TRBJ2-7; TRBD2 agrees at 11 bases. This CDR3 comprises 15 residues. Per germline, CDR1 SGDLS and CDR2 YYNGEE. V shed 4 bases and J 6 bases; nucleotides not matched to a gene: 9. The CDR3 bases are TGTGCCAGCAGCTCCCGACTAGCGGGGATGGGCGAGCAGTACTTC. Protein product: CASSSRLAGMGEQYF.